This T cell receptor (beta chain) is drawn from a study of T-cell reconstitution after alpha-beta-depleted transplantation in children. Molecular barcoding with unique molecular identifiers was used for the TCRbeta library. TCRdb reprocessed the PCR reads with MiXCR, giving one entry per CDR3 protein. The sample lists roughly 120,000 distinct CDR3 sequences, 10% occurring once. This clonotype was detected a few times. The CDR3 consists of 14 residues. The V gene lost 10 bases and the J gene lost 1 base, with 16 bases spanning the gap. This receptor was obtained from a human donor who donated a stem cell graft to a child with acute lymphoblastic leukemia. The sample was PBMCs from the stem cell graft donor, taken from the stem cell graft. The V and J genes are TRBV12-3 or TRBV12-4 and TRBJ1-1, with D unclear. CDR3 DNA sequence: TGTGCCAACCCCCCCCGGGCGCAGAACACTGAAGCTTTCTTT. Translation: CANPPRAQNTEAFF.